The 15 T cell receptor beta chains below come from one sample, sequenced in a study of shared clonotypes between healthy human individuals (dated by TCRdb to the early 2020s). Receptor libraries were prepared by the immunoSEQ multiplex PCR assay. TCRdb holds this immuneACCESS table with in-frame rearrangements only. Some clones are missing; in checked studies, unresolved V genes explain under half, and the rest has no known cause. In this sample the table shows 800,000 to 1,200,000 clones, around three quarters of which occur a single time. About 0.52% of the sample is in the top ten clones. Source material: memory CD4+ T cells from PBMCs. The label giving this sample's cell subset or site can be read as: CD45RA-negative fraction. The origin of the receptors is a man younger than 30 in good health. Some clones in this sample may be carry-over from other donors' samples.

The chain links TRBV5-4 to TRBJ1-1, with TRBD1 matching 8 bases. CDR1 is SGHNT and CDR2 is YYREEE in the germline V gene (reference sequence). The V and J ends lost 4 bases and 2 bases, in that order; junction bases with no gene match: 4. The CDR3 runs 14 residues. The DNA of the CDR3 is TGTGCCAGCAGCCCGGACAGGGTTAACACTGAAGCTTTCTTT. Amino acids: CASSPDRVNTEAFF.

This chain links TRBV5-1 with TRBJ2-1; the match to TRBD2 covers 9 bases. Trimming cost V 4 bases and J 9 bases; bases outside gene matches: 11. Per the germline V gene, CDR1 is SGHRS and CDR2 is YFSETQ. The CDR3 extends over 15 amino acids. The CDR3 here is CASSPAVAGETEQFF. The CDR3 DNA is TGCGCCAGCAGCCCGGCGGTAGCGGGAGAAACTGAGCAGTTCTTC. The full variable domain, completed using reference TRBV5-1 and TRBJ2-1, is KAGVTQTPRYLIKTRGQQVTLSCSPISGHRSVSWYQQTPGQGLQFLFEYFSETQRNKGNFPGRFSGRQFSNSRSEMNVSTLELGDSALYLCASSPAVAGETEQFFGPGTRLTVL.

J is TRBJ1-2 and V is TRBV2, with a possible D match to TRBD1 (6 bases). The CDR3 contains 12 residues. The germline CDR1 and CDR2 sequences are SNHLY and FYNNEI. Trimming took 8 bases from V and 8 from J, leaving 15 bases between them. This CDR3 reads CASPPEGGGYTF. CDR3 DNA sequence: TGTGCCAGCCCTCCGGAAGGGGGAGGCTACACCTTC. Looking up the rest from reference TRBV2 and TRBJ1-2 gives the full variable domain: EPEVTQTPSHQVTQMGQEVILRCVPISNHLYFYWYRQILGQKVEFLVSFYNNEISEKSEIFDDQFSVERPDGSNFTLKIRSTKLEDSAMYFCASPPEGGGYTFGSGTRLTVV.

The chain is built from TRBV27 and TRBJ2-5; maybe TRBD2 (6 bases). This CDR3 comprises 12 residues. Germline V gives CDR1 MNHEY, CDR2 SMNVEV (reference sequence). The germline V and J ends were trimmed by 11 bases and 5 bases, with 15 bases remaining between them. CDR3 protein: CAGGAPWETQYF. Here the CDR3 DNA reads TGTGCCGGCGGGGCCCCTTGGGAGACCCAGTACTTC.

The chain combines TRBV28 with TRBJ1-5, with D unresolved. Germline assignment: CDR1 MDHEN and CDR2 SYDVKM. V was pared by 2 bases and J by 5 bases, with 13 bases between. The CDR3 runs to 15 residues. DNA of the CDR3: TGTGCCAGCAGTTTAGGAAATAGTCTGGATCAGCCCCAGCATTTT. This encodes CASSLGNSLDQPQHF.

This sequence joins TRBV5-3 and TRBJ1-4; D is possibly TRBD1 (6 bases). TRBV5-3 is an ORF, with its function uncertain. The CDR3 has 15 amino acids. The V and J ends lost 4 bases and 2 bases respectively, with 12 bases between them. The CDR3 loop reads CARSGGSVTNEKLFF. The CDR3 region has the DNA TGTGCCAGAAGCGGGGGCAGTGTCACTAATGAAAAACTGTTTTTT.

The chain has TRBV7-3 and TRBJ2-4; D is uncertain. The germline CDR1 and CDR2 sequences are SGHTA and FQGTGA. Trimming pared 2 bases from V and 5 bases from J, leaving 7 bases between. CDR3 length: 13 residues. As DNA, the CDR3 is TGTGCCAGCAGCTTAGGTAGAGAAAACATTCAGTACTTC. Translated, it gives CASSLGRENIQYF.

This clone has just one count. The V call is TRBV28, the J call TRBJ1-2; 8 nucleotides align to TRBD1. The J segment lost 2 bases and the V segment lost 7 bases, leaving 9 bases of the junction unmatched. This CDR3 is built from 15 residues. CDR1 is MDHEN and CDR2 is SYDVKM in the germline V gene. CDR3: CASTQPRTGNYGYTF. As DNA, the CDR3 is TGTGCCAGCACCCAACCGCGGACAGGGAACTATGGCTACACCTTC.

Worth noting for this clone: Other DNA sequences within the sample encode an identical CDR3. The chain uses TRBV9 and TRBJ2-3, with 9 nucleotides matching TRBD2. V lost 0 bases and J lost 1; bases outside the gene matches: 3. Germline CDR1 reads SGDLS; CDR2 reads YYNGEE. The CDR3 covers 16 residues. The CDR3: CASSVGGGRGTDTQYF. The CDR3 DNA sequence: TGTGCCAGCAGCGTAGGGGGCGGGAGGGGCACAGATACGCAGTATTTT.

The gene calls are TRBV7-9 and TRBJ2-7, with 7 nucleotides matching TRBD2. The germline V gene has CDR1 SEHNR and CDR2 FQNEAQ (reference sequence). V was pared by 10 bases and J by 3 bases, with 9 bases of the junction left unmatched. This CDR3 comprises 13 residues. The DNA of the CDR3 is TGTGCCACCGAGAGTGCGGGAGACTACGAGCAGTACTTC. Translating it yields CATESAGDYEQYF.

The gene calls are TRBV7-9 and TRBJ1-5; the match to TRBD1 covers 9 bases. CDR1 SEHNR and CDR2 FQNEAQ come from the germline V gene (reference sequence). This CDR3 region has 14 residues. V shed 5 bases and J 7 bases; nucleotides not matched to a gene: 6. CDR3 DNA sequence: TGTGCCAGCAGCCGGACAGGGGATAGCCAGCCCCAGCATTTT. This gives the protein CASSRTGDSQPQHF.

The chain is built from TRBV7-2 and TRBJ2-6; D possibly uses TRBD1 or TRBD2 (5 bases each). The germline V gene encodes CDR1 SGHTA and CDR2 FQGNSA. This CDR3 contains 14 residues. The CDR3 nucleotides are TGTGGGGGGTCGATTCGCTCTGGGGCCAACGTCCTGACTTTC. It specifies CGGSIRSGANVLTF.

The rearrangement joins TRBV7-6 to TRBJ2-5; D possibly corresponds to TRBD2 (5 bases). The CDR3 length is 12 residues. V lost 5 bases and J lost 5, with 9 bases in between. Germline V gene lookup returns CDR1 SGHVS and CDR2 FNYEAQ. The CDR3 is CASSAQRETQYF. The DNA for the CDR3 is TGTGCCAGCAGCGCACAGCGGGAGACCCAGTACTTC.

This clone was recorded only once. The chain has TRBV5-6 and TRBJ2-7, with 7 bases identical to TRBD1. The CDR3 loop spans 14 amino acids. V lost 4 bases to trimming and J lost 0 bases; unmatched junction nucleotides: 4. Germline-derived CDR1 and CDR2 are SGHDT and YYEEEE. The CDR3 region has the DNA TGTGCCAGCAGCCGACAGGGCCTCTCCTACGAGCAGTACTTC. This gives the protein CASSRQGLSYEQYF.

This clone was seen more than once but under ten times. The chain links TRBV4-1 to TRBJ2-1; TRBD2 matches at 7 bases. The CDR3 spans 14 residues. From germline, CDR1 is MGHRA and CDR2 YSYEKL. J lost 3 bases, V lost 3 bases, and 2 bases had no gene match. This CDR3 is CASSHRDYYNEQFF. The CDR3 DNA sequence: TGCGCCAGCAGCCACCGGGACTACTACAATGAGCAGTTCTTC.